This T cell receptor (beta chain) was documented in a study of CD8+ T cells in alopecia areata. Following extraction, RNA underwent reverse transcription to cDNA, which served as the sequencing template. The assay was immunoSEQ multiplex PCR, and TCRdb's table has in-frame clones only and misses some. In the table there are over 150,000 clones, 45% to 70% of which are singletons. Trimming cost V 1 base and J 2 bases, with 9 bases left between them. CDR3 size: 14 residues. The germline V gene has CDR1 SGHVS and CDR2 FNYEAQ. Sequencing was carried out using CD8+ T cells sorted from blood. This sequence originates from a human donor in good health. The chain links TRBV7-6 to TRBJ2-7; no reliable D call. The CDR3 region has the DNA TGTGCCAGCAGCTTAGGGCAGGAGACCTACGAGCAGTACTTC. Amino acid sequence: CASSLGQETYEQYF.